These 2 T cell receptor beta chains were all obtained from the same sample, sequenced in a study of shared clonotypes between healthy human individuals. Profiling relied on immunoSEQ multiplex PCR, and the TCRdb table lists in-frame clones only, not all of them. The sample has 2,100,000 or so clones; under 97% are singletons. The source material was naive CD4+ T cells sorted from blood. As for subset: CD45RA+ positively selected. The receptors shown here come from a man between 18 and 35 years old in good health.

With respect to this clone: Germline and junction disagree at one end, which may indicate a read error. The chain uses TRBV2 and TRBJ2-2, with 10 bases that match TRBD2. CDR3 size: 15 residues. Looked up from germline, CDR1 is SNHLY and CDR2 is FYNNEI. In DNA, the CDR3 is TGTGCCAGCAGAGAAGCGGGAGGGGCCACCGGGGAGCTGTTTTTT. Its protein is CASREAGGATGELFF.

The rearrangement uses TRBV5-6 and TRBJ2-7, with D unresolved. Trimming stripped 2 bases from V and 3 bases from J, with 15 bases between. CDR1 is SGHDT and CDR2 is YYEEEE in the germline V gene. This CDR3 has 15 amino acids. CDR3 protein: CASSLSPEPLYEQYF. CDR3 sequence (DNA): TGTGCCAGCAGCTTAAGCCCAGAACCCCTCTACGAGCAGTACTTC.